These 16 T cell receptor beta chains were all obtained from the same sample, sequenced in a study of T cells after posttransplantation cyclophosphamide (dated by TCRdb to the mid-2010s). Receptor amplification or capture employed the immunoSEQ multiplex PCR assay. Held by TCRdb, this immuneACCESS table contains in-frame sequences only and omits some clones. Under half of the omission traces to an unresolved V gene where checked; the cause of the rest is unknown. Recorded for this sample are 45,000 or so clones; roughly 92% of them occurred a single time. The ten largest clonotypes hold around 3% of the sample. Specimen: PBMCs. The receptors were sampled from a woman aged 45-65 years in good health and a related stem cell transplant donor.

The chain couples TRBV18 to TRBJ1-5; 8 positions match TRBD1. This CDR3 is 14 amino acids long. Looked up from germline, CDR1 is KGHSH and CDR2 is LQKENI. The V and J ends lost 3 bases and 7 bases, in that order; junction bases with no gene match: 5. CDR3 bases: TGTGCCAGCTCACCCGGACAGGGTACCCAGCCCCAGCATTTT. It yields the protein CASSPGQGTQPQHF.

The chain is built from TRBV2 and TRBJ1-4; 8 bases line up with TRBD1. The CDR3 runs to 15 residues. V trimming: 5 bases; J trimming: 3 bases; junction bases outside the gene matches: 5. Germline V gene lookup returns CDR1 SNHLY and CDR2 FYNNEI. The CDR3 protein is CASSHATGANEKLFF. The DNA for the CDR3 is TGTGCCAGCAGTCACGCGACAGGGGCTAATGAAAAACTGTTTTTT.

The chain uses TRBV30 and TRBJ2-1; D is perhaps TRBD2 (6 bases). Trimming took 0 bases from V and 1 from J, leaving 10 bases between them. The CDR3 loop spans 15 amino acids. Germline V lookup: CDR1 GTSNPN, CDR2 SVGIG (reference sequence). The CDR3 sequence is CAWSVGGTSYNEQFF. In DNA, the CDR3 is TGTGCCTGGAGTGTAGGCGGGACGTCCTACAATGAGCAGTTCTTC. Full variable domain (rest looked up from reference TRBV30 and TRBJ2-1): SQTIHQWPATLVQPVGSPLSLECTVEGTSNPNLYWYRQAAGRGLQLLFYSVGIGQISSEVPQNLSASRPQDRQFILSSKKLLLSDSGFYLCAWSVGGTSYNEQFFGPGTRLTVL.

V usage is TRBV4-1 and J usage is TRBJ2-1; 8 nucleotides line up with TRBD2. CDR1 and CDR2 (germline): MGHRA, YSYEKL. The CDR3 runs to 15 residues. Trimming at V came to 6 bases and at J to 5 bases, leaving 9 bases not matched to a gene. The CDR3 reads CASRKTGGGNNEQFF. In nucleotides, the CDR3 is TGCGCCAGCAGAAAGACGGGGGGGGGCAACAATGAGCAGTTCTTC.

The V call is TRBV5-1, the J call TRBJ2-5; tentative D call: TRBD2 (5 bases). The germline V and J ends were trimmed by 2 bases and 2 bases, with 10 bases remaining between them. The CDR3 is 14 amino acids. Germline V gene data show CDR1 as SGHRS and CDR2 as YFSETQ. The CDR3 loop is CASSLEGRQETQYF. Here the CDR3 DNA reads TGCGCCAGCAGCTTAGAGGGAAGACAAGAGACCCAGTACTTC. Filled out from reference TRBV5-1 and TRBJ2-5, the complete variable domain reads KAGVTQTPRYLIKTRGQQVTLSCSPISGHRSVSWYQQTPGQGLQFLFEYFSETQRNKGNFPGRFSGRQFSNSRSEMNVSTLELGDSALYLCASSLEGRQETQYFGPGTRLLVL.

V usage is TRBV5-1 and J usage is TRBJ1-2; 9 nucleotides align to TRBD1. V shed 3 bases, J shed 1 base, and the junction held 10 bases outside the gene matches. Germline loops: CDR1 SGHRS, CDR2 YFSETQ. CDR3 size: 17 residues. This chain's CDR3 is CASSYRTGELDNYGYTF. The CDR3, as DNA: TGCGCCAGCAGCTACCGGACAGGGGAGTTGGATAACTATGGCTACACCTTC.

The rearrangement joins TRBV5-6 to TRBJ2-3, with 7 bases that match TRBD2. CDR1 is SGHDT, CDR2 YYEEEE, per germline. The V segment lost 0 bases and the J segment 0 bases; nucleotides outside the gene matches: 4. This CDR3 comprises 16 residues. The CDR3: CASSLVLAASTDTQYF. CDR3 nucleotide sequence: TGTGCCAGCAGCTTGGTGCTAGCGGCAAGCACAGATACGCAGTATTTT.

This chain connects TRBV28 to TRBJ2-2; TRBD1 aligns across 8 bases. Germline CDR1 is MDHEN and CDR2 is SYDVKM. This CDR3 contains 15 residues. With 4 bases clipped from V and 6 bases from J, the junction kept 7 bases outside the gene matches. The CDR3 region is CASSSGQGGAGELFF. The CDR3 DNA reads as TGTGCCAGCAGTTCCGGACAGGGCGGCGCCGGGGAGCTGTTTTTT.

The chain uses TRBV6-9 and TRBJ2-6; D is uncertain. The germline V gene has CDR1 MNHGY and CDR2 SVAAGI. The ends were cut back, 8 bases at V and 5 bases at J, with 13 bases in the middle. The CDR3 extends over 14 amino acids. The DNA for the CDR3 is TGTGCCAGCTTACGACAAAGTCGGGCCAACGTCCTGACTTTC. It is translated as CASLRQSRANVLTF.

The chain links TRBV5-1 to TRBJ2-2; TRBD1 might be the D (5 bases). CDR3 length: 15 amino acids. Deletions cut 3 bases from V and 7 bases from J, with 16 bases between. Looked up from germline, CDR1 is SGHRS and CDR2 is YFSETQ. The CDR3 nucleotides read TGCGCCAGCAGCTCAACCCAGGGAACAGACGGGGAGCTGTTTTTT. This sequence encodes CASSSTQGTDGELFF.

The chain couples TRBV19 to TRBJ2-2; TRBD1 might be the D (5 bases). There are 14 residues in the CDR3. V shed 9 bases and J shed 1 base, with 12 bases lying between them. Looked up from germline, CDR1 is LNHDA and CDR2 is SQIVND (reference sequence). The CDR3 DNA is TGTGCCAGCAGACAGAATCTGAACACCGGGGAGCTGTTTTTT. It encodes CASRQNLNTGELFF.

The chain joins TRBV29-1 to TRBJ2-5, with 9 bases matching TRBD2. J gave up 1 base and V 5 bases, and 8 bases lay outside the gene matches. Germline V CDR1 and CDR2: SQVTM, ANQGSEA. The CDR3 length is 15 residues. The CDR3 loop is CSVLTSGRGQETQYF. In DNA form, the CDR3 reads TGCAGCGTTTTGACTAGCGGCCGGGGCCAAGAGACCCAGTACTTC.

The rearrangement uses TRBV19 and TRBJ2-4; the D is unclear. Trimming took 0 bases from V and 6 from J, leaving 6 bases between them. Germline assignment: CDR1 LNHDA and CDR2 SQIVND (reference sequence). CDR3 length equals 13 residues. The CDR3 is CASSIDRLNIQYF. The CDR3 DNA follows: TGTGCCAGTAGTATAGATCGACTAAACATTCAGTACTTC.

This sequence joins TRBV9 and TRBJ2-3, with 10 bases matching TRBD2. Germline values: CDR1 SGDLS, CDR2 YYNGEE. This CDR3 is 19 amino acids long. V dropped 3 bases and J dropped 1; count of bases not matched to a gene: 14. The CDR3 spells CASSETVGLAGDGTDTQYF. CDR3 bases: TGTGCCAGCAGCGAGACGGTGGGTCTAGCGGGAGACGGCACAGATACGCAGTATTTT.

Concerning this clone itself: The junction differs from germline at one of its ends, possibly a read error. J is TRBJ1-4 and V is TRBV7-7; D not certain. This CDR3 comprises 13 residues. Germline lookup yields CDR1 SSHAT and CDR2 FNYEAQ (reference sequence). The CDR3 spells CASSLAIREKLFF. CDR3 nucleotides: TGTGCTAGCAGCTTAGCGATACGGGAAAAACTGTTTTTT. Full variable domain (outside the CDR3, taken from reference TRBV7-7 and TRBJ1-4): GAGVSQSPRYKVTKRGQDVTLRCDPISSHATLYWYQQALGQGPEFLTYFNYEAQPDKSGLPSDRFSAERPEGSISTLTIQRTEQRDSAMYRCASSLAIREKLFFGSGTQLSVL.

This chain links TRBV2 with TRBJ1-5; 10 positions match TRBD1. CDR3 length: 14 residues. Per germline, CDR1 SNHLY and CDR2 FYNNEI. V was pared by 8 bases and J by 6 bases, with 7 bases of the junction left unmatched. CDR3 coding DNA: TGTGCCAGCGGGGACAGGGGATACGGTCAGCCCCAGCATTTT. Translation gives CASGDRGYGQPQHF.